This section outlines one T cell receptor beta chain sequence together with its context. Its antigen is unidentified. This entry comes from a study of OX40 agonist ivuxolimab in advanced cancers. Blood got drawn at baseline, again on cycle 4 day 1, and then on cycle 7 day 1. Generated by immunoSEQ multiplex PCR, the TCRdb table keeps only in-frame clones and is missing some. The data show roughly 90,000 clones, around nine tenths seen once. Study-wide results and limits: At 0.1 to 3.0 mg/kg and by week 6, clonal expansion occurred in CD4+ and CD8+ blood T cells. Also present in some nonresponders was a low level of normalized T-cell clonal expansion.

This CDR3 is 16 amino acids long. Trimming stripped 4 bases from V and 3 bases from J, with 17 bases between. Germline lookup yields CDR1 LNHDA and CDR2 SQIVND (reference sequence). The V gene is TRBV19, the J gene TRBJ2-3; tentative D call: TRBD1 (6 bases). This TCR derives from an adult with an advanced solid tumor such as melanoma, head and neck, liver or kidney cancer. Sequencing was performed on CD4+ or CD8+ T cells sorted from blood, taken in a trial of the OX40 agonist ivuxolimab. The DNA of the CDR3 is TGTGCCAGTAGTACTCAGGGGACGTCACGAACAGATACGCAGTATTTT. Translated: CASSTQGTSRTDTQYF.